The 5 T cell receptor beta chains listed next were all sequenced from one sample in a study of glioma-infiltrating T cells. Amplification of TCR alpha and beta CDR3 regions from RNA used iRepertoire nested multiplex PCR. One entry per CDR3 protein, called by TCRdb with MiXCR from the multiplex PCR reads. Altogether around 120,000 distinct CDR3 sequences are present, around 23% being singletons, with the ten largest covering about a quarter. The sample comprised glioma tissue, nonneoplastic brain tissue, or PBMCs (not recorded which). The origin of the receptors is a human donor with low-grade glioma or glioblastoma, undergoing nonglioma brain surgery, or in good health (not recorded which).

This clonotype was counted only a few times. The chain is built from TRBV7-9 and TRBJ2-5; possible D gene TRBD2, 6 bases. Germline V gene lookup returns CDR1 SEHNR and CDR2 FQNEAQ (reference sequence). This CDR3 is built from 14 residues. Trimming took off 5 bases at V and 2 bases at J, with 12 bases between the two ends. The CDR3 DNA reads TGTGCCAGCAGCCCCGAGCGGGTACAAGAGACCCAGTACTTC. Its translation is CASSPERVQETQYF. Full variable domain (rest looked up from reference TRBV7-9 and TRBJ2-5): DTGVSQNPRHKITKRGQNVTFRCDPISEHNRLYWYRQTLGQGPEFLTYFQNEAQLEKSRLLSDRFSAERPKGSFSTLEIQRTEQGDSAMYLCASSPERVQETQYFGPGTRLLVL.

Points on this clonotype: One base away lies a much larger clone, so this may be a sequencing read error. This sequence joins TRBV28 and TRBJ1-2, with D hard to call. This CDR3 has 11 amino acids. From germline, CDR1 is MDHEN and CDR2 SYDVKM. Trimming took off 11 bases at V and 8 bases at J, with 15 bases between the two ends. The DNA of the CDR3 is TGTGCCGAGTGGCCTCCCGGGGGCTACACCTTC. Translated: CAEWPPGGYTF.

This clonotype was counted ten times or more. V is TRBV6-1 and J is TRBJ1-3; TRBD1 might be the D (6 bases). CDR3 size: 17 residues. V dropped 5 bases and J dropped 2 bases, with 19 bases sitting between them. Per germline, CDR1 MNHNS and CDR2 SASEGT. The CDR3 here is CASSPSRGDRAGNTIYF. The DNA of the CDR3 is TGTGCCAGCAGTCCTTCTAGGGGGGACCGTGCTGGAAACACCATATATTTT.

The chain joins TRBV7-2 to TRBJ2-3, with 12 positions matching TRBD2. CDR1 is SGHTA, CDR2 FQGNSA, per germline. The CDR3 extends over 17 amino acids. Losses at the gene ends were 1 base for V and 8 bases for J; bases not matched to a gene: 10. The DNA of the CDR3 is TGTGCCAGCAGCTTAGATTGGTCTAGCGGGGGGGCTGTTACGCAGTATTTT. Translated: CASSLDWSSGGAVTQYF.

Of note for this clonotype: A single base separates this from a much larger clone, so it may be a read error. The CDR3 coding sequence is TGCAGTGCCCAGACCCTGAGCTCCTACAATGAGCGGTTCTTC. Its translation: CSAQTLSSYNERFF. The rearrangement joins TRBV20-1 to TRBJ2-1; D is unclear. The CDR3 covers 14 residues. In germline, CDR1 is DFQATT, CDR2 SNEGSKA (reference sequence).